The 22 T cell receptor beta chains below were found in one sample sequenced in a study of blood T cell repertoires in COVID-19. The data were produced by immunoSEQ multiplex PCR, yet TCRdb's version contains in-frame clones alone and is incomplete. The profile shows a few hundred thousand clones, 70% to 90% of them singletons. Sequencing used peripheral blood. The receptor source for this set is a woman under 40 with active or convalescent COVID-19.

The DNA of the CDR3 is TGCAGCGCCCAAATCCCACTAGCGGGGGGGTTCTACGAGCAGTACTTC. Residues: CSAQIPLAGGFYEQYF. The chain employs TRBV29-1 and TRBJ2-7, with 13 bases lining up with TRBD2. The CDR3 is 16 amino acids. V trimming: 7 bases; J trimming: 3 bases; junction bases outside the gene matches: 12. From germline, CDR1 is SQVTM and CDR2 ANQGSEA.

CDR3 in amino acids: CASSFAGAGEQYF. The CDR3 DNA sequence: TGTGCCAGCAGTTTCGCGGGGGCAGGTGAGCAGTACTTC. J is TRBJ2-7 and V is TRBV12-3 or TRBV12-4; D perhaps matches TRBD2 (7 bases). The CDR3 covers 13 residues. Trimming pared 3 bases from V and 7 bases from J, leaving 13 bases between.

DNA of the CDR3: TGTGCCAGCAGTCCCGGACAGGGCTTTGGCAAAAACATTCAGTACTTC. The encoded protein is CASSPGQGFGKNIQYF. V gene TRBV28 combines with J gene TRBJ2-4, with TRBD1 matching over 8 bases. The length of the CDR3 is 16 residues. CDR1 MDHEN and CDR2 SYDVKM come from the germline V gene. V shed 5 bases and J 3 bases; nucleotides not matched to a gene: 9.

The V gene is TRBV5-6, the J gene TRBJ2-7; TRBD1 is a possible D gene (6 bases). V was pared by 2 bases and J by 4 bases, with 10 bases between. There are 13 residues in the CDR3. From germline, CDR1 is SGHDT and CDR2 YYEEEE. The CDR3 sequence: CASSFGQSYEQYF. Here the CDR3 DNA reads TGTGCCAGCAGCTTTGGACAGTCTTACGAGCAGTACTTC.

V gene TRBV9 combines with J gene TRBJ1-3; 7 bases fit TRBD1. V lost 4 bases to trimming and J lost 3 bases; unmatched junction nucleotides: 16. Germline values: CDR1 SGDLS, CDR2 YYNGEE. The CDR3 contains 18 residues. The CDR3 nucleotides are TGTGCCAGCAGCAGAGATGGTCGGGTGGGACAGTATGGAAACACCATATATTTT. Encoded protein: CASSRDGRVGQYGNTIYF.

This chain joins TRBV11-2 and TRBJ1-2, with TRBD1 as a possible D gene (6 bases). There are 12 residues in the CDR3. From germline, CDR1 is SGHAT and CDR2 FQNNGV. V lost 3 bases and J lost 8, with 10 bases in between. CDR3 in amino acids: CASSFGQKGYTF. The CDR3 region has the DNA TGTGCCAGCAGCTTCGGACAGAAGGGCTACACCTTC.

The chain joins TRBV5-6 to TRBJ2-2; a possible D gene is TRBD2 (6 bases). Trimming took 1 base from V and 5 from J, leaving 12 bases between them. The CDR3 is made up of 15 amino acids. Per germline, CDR1 SGHDT and CDR2 YYEEEE. The CDR3 here is CASSLLLAGTGELFF. CDR3 in DNA: TGTGCCAGCAGCTTGCTACTAGCCGGAACCGGGGAGCTGTTTTTT.

The V call is TRBV15, the J call TRBJ2-7; D is uncertain. The V end was cut by 1 base, the J end by 1 base, with 8 bases between. The CDR3 is 14 amino acids. Germline values: CDR1 LNHNV, CDR2 YYDKDF (reference sequence). The CDR3 reads CATSRGAGSYEQYF. DNA of the CDR3: TGTGCCACCAGCAGAGGGGCAGGTTCCTACGAGCAGTACTTC. Supplemented by reference TRBV15 and TRBJ2-7, the full variable domain reads DAMVIQNPRYQVTQFGKPVTLSCSQTLNHNVMYWYQQKSSQAPKLLFHYYDKDFNNEADTPDNFQSRRPNTSFCFLDIRSPGLGDTAMYLCATSRGAGSYEQYFGPGTRLTVT.

The J gene is TRBJ1-2, the V gene TRBV12-5; 8 bases line up with TRBD1. Looked up from germline, CDR1 is LGHNT and CDR2 is FRNRAP. CDR3 length equals 16 residues. With V trimmed by 7 bases and J by 4 bases, 14 bases remained unmatched. As DNA, the CDR3 is TGTGCTAGTGTTTCAAGTCAGGCAGGGGGCACCTATGGCTACACCTTC. It yields the protein CASVSSQAGGTYGYTF.

J is TRBJ2-2 and V is TRBV7-3; no clear D gene. The CDR3 spans 14 residues. CDR1 and CDR2 from the germline V gene are SGHTA and FQGTGA. Trimming removed 5 bases from V and 6 bases from J, with 13 bases in between. The CDR3 DNA reads as TGTGCCAGCAGCCCTTATGGTAGTGCCGGGGAGCTGTTTTTT. Translated, it gives CASSPYGSAGELFF. The variable domain in full, with the rest retrieved from reference TRBV7-3 and TRBJ2-2, is GAGVSQTPSNKVTEKGKYVELRCDPISGHTALYWYRQSLGQGPEFLIYFQGTGAADDSGLPNDRFFAVRPEGSVSTLKIQRTERGDSAVYLCASSPYGSAGELFFGEGSRLTVL.

V usage is TRBV28 and J usage is TRBJ2-7; D remains unclear. The CDR3 runs 11 residues. Deletions cut 10 bases from V and 2 bases from J, with 9 bases between. Germline V gene data show CDR1 as MDHEN and CDR2 as SYDVKM. The CDR3 is CATSGPYEQYF. DNA of the CDR3: TGTGCCACCTCGGGTCCCTACGAGCAGTACTTC.

The rearrangement joins TRBV4-3 to TRBJ2-1, with 7 bases matching TRBD2. This CDR3 has 19 amino acids. J was trimmed by 0 bases and V by 0 bases; bases with no gene match: 11. Per the germline V gene, CDR1 is LGHNA and CDR2 is YSLEER. DNA for the CDR3: TGCGCCAGCAGCCAAGATTGGGGGGGACTCCCGAGCTCCTACAATGAGCAGTTCTTC. Protein: CASSQDWGGLPSSYNEQFF.

The V call is TRBV29-1, the J call TRBJ2-7; 8 bases align to TRBD2. Per germline, CDR1 SQVTM and CDR2 ANQGSEA. The J segment lost 4 bases and the V segment lost 5 bases, leaving 7 bases of the junction unmatched. CDR3 length equals 13 residues. The CDR3 region has the DNA TGCAGCGTTCGGGGGGGACTCTCTTACGAGCAGTACTTC. Encoded protein: CSVRGGLSYEQYF.

The V and J genes are TRBV11-2 and TRBJ1-4; 8 positions agree with TRBD1. Germline V gene lookup returns CDR1 SGHAT and CDR2 FQNNGV. The ends lost 1 base at V and 4 bases at J; junction bases unmatched: 2. The CDR3 covers 15 residues. CDR3 bases: TGTGCCAGCAGCTTAGGACAGGGGAGTAATGAAAAACTGTTTTTT. Its translation: CASSLGQGSNEKLFF.

The V and J genes are TRBV7-2 and TRBJ1-2; 7 nucleotides match TRBD1. Germline CDR1 SGHTA, CDR2 FQGNSA. The CDR3 contains 14 residues. The V and J ends lost 4 bases and 8 bases, in that order; junction bases with no gene match: 10. CDR3 DNA sequence: TGTGCCAGCAGCTATAAGGGACAGCCATGGGGCTACACCTTC. It translates to CASSYKGQPWGYTF.

In this sample, this clone turned up once. The V and J genes are TRBV10-1 and TRBJ2-3; 7 bases line up with TRBD2. Unmatched junction bases numbered 1, after V lost 8 bases and J lost 2 bases. Germline CDR1 and CDR2: WNHNN and SYGVQD (reference sequence). This CDR3 spans 12 amino acids. CDR3 sequence: CASGTNTDTQYF. The CDR3, as DNA: TGCGCCAGCGGGACTAACACAGATACGCAGTATTTT.

This chain joins TRBV4-1 and TRBJ1-4; perhaps TRBD1 as D (6 bases). Deletions cut 4 bases from V and 5 bases from J, with 20 bases between. Germline assignment: CDR1 MGHRA and CDR2 YSYEKL. The CDR3 sequence is 17 residues long. In nucleotides, the CDR3 is TGCGCCAGCAGCCCTCAGGGGCTTCCAGGCGTAAATGAAAAACTGTTTTTT. It encodes CASSPQGLPGVNEKLFF.

For this clone: This specimen includes other DNA sequences encoding the same CDR3. The chain employs TRBV10-3 and TRBJ1-1; D is possibly TRBD1 (5 bases). The CDR3 has 13 amino acids. Germline CDR1 is ENHRY and CDR2 is SYGVKD. The V gene lost 4 bases and the J gene lost 1 base, with 7 bases spanning the gap. CDR3 sequence (DNA): TGTGCCATCAGTGGCGGGGGGAACACTGAAGCTTTCTTT. The encoded protein is CAISGGGNTEAFF.

V and J are TRBV2 and TRBJ1-5; 7 bases map to TRBD1. The CDR3 loop spans 15 amino acids. Germline V lookup: CDR1 SNHLY, CDR2 FYNNEI. Trimming removed 5 bases from V and 3 bases from J; junction bases left unmatched: 7. DNA of the CDR3: TGTGCCAGCAGTCTCGCCGACAGGGTCAATCAGCCCCAGCATTTT. Translated: CASSLADRVNQPQHF. The whole variable domain, filled in from reference TRBV2 and TRBJ1-5, reads EPEVTQTPSHQVTQMGQEVILRCVPISNHLYFYWYRQILGQKVEFLVSFYNNEISEKSEIFDDQFSVERPDGSNFTLKIRSTKLEDSAMYFCASSLADRVNQPQHFGDGTRLSIL.

This clone was seen only once. V usage is TRBV29-1 and J usage is TRBJ2-2, with D tentatively TRBD2 (5 bases). The ends were cut back, 3 bases at V and 8 bases at J, with 10 bases in the middle. This CDR3 is 12 amino acids long. In germline, CDR1 is SQVTM, CDR2 ANQGSEA. The CDR3 loop is CSVERVIGELFF. In DNA, the CDR3 is TGCAGCGTTGAGAGGGTCATTGGGGAGCTGTTTTTT.

The chain uses TRBV6-6 and TRBJ2-7, with D hard to call. Trimming removed 6 bases from V and 6 bases from J, with 15 bases in between. The CDR3 has 13 residues. Germline CDR1 and CDR2: MNHNY and SVGAGI (reference sequence). The CDR3 here is CASRRRFRVEQYF. CDR3 nucleotides: TGTGCCAGCAGACGTAGGTTCCGGGTCGAGCAGTACTTC.

This chain connects TRBV19 to TRBJ2-3; D perhaps matches TRBD2 (6 bases). The CDR3 is 14 residues long. V was shortened by 4 bases and J by 2 bases, with 10 bases between the two germline ends. Germline CDR1 is LNHDA and CDR2 is SQIVND (reference sequence). The CDR3 spells CASSTRGTTDTQYF. CDR3 DNA sequence: TGTGCCAGTAGTACCCGGGGGACCACAGATACGCAGTATTTT.